The 4 T cell receptor beta chains listed next were all sequenced from one sample in a study of blood T cell repertoires in COVID-19. Repertoires were generated with immunoSEQ multiplex PCR, while TCRdb's copy carries only in-frame clones and drops some. The sample has over 85,000 clones, around 68% seen once. Specimen: peripheral blood. These receptors were taken from a woman aged 55-75 years with acute or convalescent COVID-19.

The chain couples TRBV18 to TRBJ1-3; TRBD1 matches at 9 bases. This CDR3 is 14 amino acids long. Germline V gene lookup returns CDR1 KGHSH and CDR2 LQKENI. V was clipped by 5 bases and J by 4 bases; unmatched bases: 3. The CDR3 DNA is TGTGCCAGCTCAACAGGGGGCATAGGAAACACCATATATTTT. It specifies CASSTGGIGNTIYF.

The chain joins TRBV28 to TRBJ2-7; 8 bases fit TRBD1. There are 15 residues in the CDR3. CDR1 and CDR2 from the germline V gene are MDHEN and SYDVKM. Trimming took 5 bases from V and 3 from J; bases not matched to a gene: 9. The CDR3 sequence: CASSAAQTGVYEQYF. CDR3 nucleotide sequence: TGTGCCAGCAGTGCCGCCCAGACAGGGGTCTACGAGCAGTACTTC.

J is TRBJ1-2 and V is TRBV7-2; D is unclear. This CDR3 is 12 amino acids long. Germline loops: CDR1 SGHTA, CDR2 FQGNSA. Trimming removed 2 bases from V and 8 bases from J, with 9 bases in between. The DNA for the CDR3 is TGTGCCAGCAGCTTACCCCGGTGGGGCTACACCTTC. Protein product: CASSLPRWGYTF.

The rearrangement joins TRBV7-2 to TRBJ2-7; D remains unclear. V lost 5 bases to trimming and J lost 2 bases, with 19 bases between them. Germline assignment: CDR1 SGHTA and CDR2 FQGNSA. This CDR3 has 16 amino acids. The CDR3 nucleotides are TGTGCCAGCAGCCCTCCCGACATGGCCGGTACCTACGAGCAGTACTTC. This codes for CASSPPDMAGTYEQYF.